The T cell receptor beta chain under discussion was sequenced for a study of T cell responses to AZD1222 COVID-19 vaccine. Study-wide findings and caveats: In the spike-specific TCR repertoire, nearly half reportedly target unmutated variant regions. White British ancestry dominated among donors, who included more females, and clonal diversity was possibly underestimated. Baseline serology detected seropositivity in only a handful of AZD1222 recipients.

Sequencing used immunoSEQ multiplex PCR; TCRdb keeps in-frame clones, though not all of them. The sample lists over 100,000 clones, just over 85% seen once, with approximately 20% in the top ten. As for this clone: Its antigen is not known.

After removal of 4 bases from V and 2 bases from J, the junction contained 8 bases not matched to a gene. This CDR3 contains 18 residues. Germline V gene sequence: CDR1 SGHTS, CDR2 YDEGEE. This sequence was found in an adult in good health. The chain has TRBV5-8 and TRBJ2-3; 15 bases line up with TRBD2. This specimen was peripheral blood, taken on day 0 of AZD1222 vaccination. The CDR3 DNA reads TGTGCCAGCAGCCCCGGACTAGCGGGGGGGCTAGTCACAGATACGCAGTATTTT. Amino acids: CASSPGLAGGLVTDTQYF.